This TCR beta chain is drawn from a study of control samples from healthy donors and cancer patients. This clone occurred once. The CDR3 length is 17 residues. CDR1 is LGHDT and CDR2 is YNNKEL in the germline V gene (reference sequence). J was trimmed by 4 bases and V by 0 bases; bases with no gene match: 10. Generated by immunoSEQ multiplex PCR, the TCRdb table keeps only in-frame clones and is missing some. Of 150,000 to 200,000 clones listed, 91% are singletons. The receptor was derived from a middle-aged woman in good health. The chain joins TRBV3-1 (or the pseudogene TRBV3-2) to TRBJ2-3; 7 nucleotides agree with TRBD2. Specimen: blood. This chain's CDR3 is CASSQDWGGTGADTQYF. CDR3 nucleotide sequence: TGTGCCAGCAGCCAAGATTGGGGGGGAACGGGGGCAGATACGCAGTATTTT.